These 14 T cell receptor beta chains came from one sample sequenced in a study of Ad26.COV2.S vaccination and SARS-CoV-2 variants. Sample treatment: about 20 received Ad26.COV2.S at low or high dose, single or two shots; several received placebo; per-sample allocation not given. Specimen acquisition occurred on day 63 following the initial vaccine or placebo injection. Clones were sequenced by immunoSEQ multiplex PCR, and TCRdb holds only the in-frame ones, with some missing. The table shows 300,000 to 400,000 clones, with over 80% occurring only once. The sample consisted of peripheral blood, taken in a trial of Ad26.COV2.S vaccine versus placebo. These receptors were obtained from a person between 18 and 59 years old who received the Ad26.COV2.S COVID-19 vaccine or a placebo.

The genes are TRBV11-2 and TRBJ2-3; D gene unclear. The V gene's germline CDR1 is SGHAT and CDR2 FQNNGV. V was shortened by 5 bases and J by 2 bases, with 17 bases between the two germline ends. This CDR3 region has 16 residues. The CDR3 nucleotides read TGTGCCAGCAGCACTACCCCTTCGCGGTTCACAGATACGCAGTATTTT. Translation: CASSTTPSRFTDTQYF.

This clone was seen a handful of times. The DNA for the CDR3 is TGTGCCAGCAGTTTAGCGGCTAATTCACCCCTCCACTTT. Residues: CASSLAANSPLHF. The chain uses TRBV12-3 or TRBV12-4 and TRBJ1-6; no reliable D call. The length of the CDR3 is 13 residues. V lost 0 bases, J lost 6 bases, and 3 bases lay in between.

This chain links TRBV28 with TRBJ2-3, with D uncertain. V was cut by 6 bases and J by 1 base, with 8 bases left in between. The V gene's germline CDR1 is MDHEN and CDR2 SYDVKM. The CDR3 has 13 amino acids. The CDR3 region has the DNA TGTGCCAGCAGCCCCCCCCGCACAGATACGCAGTATTTT. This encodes CASSPPRTDTQYF.

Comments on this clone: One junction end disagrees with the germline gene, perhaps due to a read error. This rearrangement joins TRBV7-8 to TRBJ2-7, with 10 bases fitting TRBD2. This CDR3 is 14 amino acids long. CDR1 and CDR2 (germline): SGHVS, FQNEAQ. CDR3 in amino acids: CASSLAGVAYEQYF. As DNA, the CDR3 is TGTGCCAGCAGCCTAGCGGGGGTGGCCTACGAGCAGTACTTC.

The CDR3 protein is CATSRGASGEGETQYF. The CDR3 nucleotides are TGTGCCACCAGCAGAGGGGCTAGCGGGGAGGGAGAGACCCAGTACTTC. The rearrangement links TRBV15 to TRBJ2-5; 9 bases are a match to TRBD2. Germline trimming cut 1 base from V and 4 bases from J; bases unmatched to any gene: 7. The CDR3 has 16 amino acids. The germline V gene has CDR1 LNHNV and CDR2 YYDKDF (reference sequence).

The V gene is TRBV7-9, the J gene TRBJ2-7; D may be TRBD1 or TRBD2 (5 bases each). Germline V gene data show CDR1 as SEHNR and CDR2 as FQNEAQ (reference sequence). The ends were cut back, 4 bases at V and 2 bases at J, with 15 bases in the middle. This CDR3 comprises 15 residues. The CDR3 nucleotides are TGTGCCAGCAGCTCAAAGGGACCGGAGGCCTACGAGCAGTACTTC. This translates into CASSSKGPEAYEQYF. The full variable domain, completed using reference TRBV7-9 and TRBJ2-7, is DTGVSQNPRHKITKRGQNVTFRCDPISEHNRLYWYRQTLGQGPEFLTYFQNEAQLEKSRLLSDRFSAERPKGSFSTLEIQRTEQGDSAMYLCASSSKGPEAYEQYFGPGTRLTVT.

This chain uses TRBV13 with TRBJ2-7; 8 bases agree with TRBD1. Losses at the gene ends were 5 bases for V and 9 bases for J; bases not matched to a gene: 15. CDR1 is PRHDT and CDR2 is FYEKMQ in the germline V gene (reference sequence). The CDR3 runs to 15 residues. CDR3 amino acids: CASSVRDRSSLGQYF. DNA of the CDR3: TGTGCCAGCAGCGTCCGGGACAGGTCATCCTTGGGGCAGTACTTC.

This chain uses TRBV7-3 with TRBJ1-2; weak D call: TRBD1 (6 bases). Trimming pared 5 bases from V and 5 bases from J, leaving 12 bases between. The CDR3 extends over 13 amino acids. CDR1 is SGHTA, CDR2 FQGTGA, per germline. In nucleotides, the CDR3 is TGTGCCAGCAGCAACAGGGAGGGGTATGGCTACACCTTC. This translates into CASSNREGYGYTF.

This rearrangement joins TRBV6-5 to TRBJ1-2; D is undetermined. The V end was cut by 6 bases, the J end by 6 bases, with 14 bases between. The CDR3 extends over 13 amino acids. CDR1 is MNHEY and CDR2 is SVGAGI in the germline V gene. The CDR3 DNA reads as TGTGCCAGCAGCCCCGGGTCCGACCATGGCTACACCTTC. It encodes CASSPGSDHGYTF.

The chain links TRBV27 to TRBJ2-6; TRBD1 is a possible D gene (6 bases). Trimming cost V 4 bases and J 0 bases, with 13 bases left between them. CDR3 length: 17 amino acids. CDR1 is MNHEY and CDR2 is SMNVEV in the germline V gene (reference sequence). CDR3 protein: CASSSSTGSSGANVLTF. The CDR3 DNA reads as TGTGCCAGCAGTTCCTCAACAGGGAGCTCTGGGGCCAACGTCCTGACTTTC.

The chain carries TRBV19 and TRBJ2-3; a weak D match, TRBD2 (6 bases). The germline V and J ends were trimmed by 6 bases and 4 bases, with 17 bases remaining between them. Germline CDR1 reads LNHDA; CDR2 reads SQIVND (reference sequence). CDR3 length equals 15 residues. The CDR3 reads CASRLVGGLADTQYF. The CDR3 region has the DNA TGTGCCAGTAGGTTGGTCGGGGGATTGGCAGATACGCAGTATTTT.

DNA of the CDR3: TGCGCCAGCAGCCGATTCGGGGCGGAATCCTACAATGAGCAGTTCTTC. Residues: CASSRFGAESYNEQFF. The rearrangement joins TRBV5-1 to TRBJ2-1; D is possibly TRBD1 or TRBD2 (5 bases each). This CDR3 is built from 16 residues. Deletions cut 4 bases from V and 1 base from J, with 15 bases between. Germline V lookup: CDR1 SGHRS, CDR2 YFSETQ. Variable domain in full (rest from reference TRBV5-1 and TRBJ2-1): KAGVTQTPRYLIKTRGQQVTLSCSPISGHRSVSWYQQTPGQGLQFLFEYFSETQRNKGNFPGRFSGRQFSNSRSEMNVSTLELGDSALYLCASSRFGAESYNEQFFGPGTRLTVL.

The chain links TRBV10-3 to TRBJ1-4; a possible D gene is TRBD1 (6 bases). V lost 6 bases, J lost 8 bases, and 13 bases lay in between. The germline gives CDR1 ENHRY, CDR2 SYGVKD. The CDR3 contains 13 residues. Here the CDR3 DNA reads TGTGCCATCAGGGGCAGGGGAGGCGAAAAACTGTTTTTT. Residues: CAIRGRGGEKLFF.

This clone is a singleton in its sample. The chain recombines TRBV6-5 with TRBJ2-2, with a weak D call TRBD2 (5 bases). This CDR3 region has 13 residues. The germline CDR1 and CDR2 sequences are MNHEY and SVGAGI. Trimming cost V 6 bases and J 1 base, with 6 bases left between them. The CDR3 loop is CASRGVNTGELFF. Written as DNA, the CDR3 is TGTGCCAGCAGGGGAGTGAACACCGGGGAGCTGTTTTTT.